One sample yielded the 30 T cell receptor beta chains listed below, sequenced in a study of blood T cell repertoires in COVID-19. Assay: immunoSEQ multiplex PCR; the TCRdb copy retains only in-frame clones and omits some. The sample holds 340,000 or so clones, around 80% seen once. The specimen was peripheral blood. The source is a man aged 25-45 years with active or convalescent COVID-19.

The CDR3 coding sequence is TGTGCCAGCAGTTTATCGAAGGCCAGGACTTCCCAGTACTTC. Its protein is CASSLSKARTSQYF. V usage is TRBV27 and J usage is TRBJ2-5, with D perhaps TRBD2 (5 bases). The CDR3 spans 14 residues. With 0 bases removed from V and 9 bases from J, the gap between germline ends came to 14 bases. Germline assignment: CDR1 MNHEY and CDR2 SMNVEV (reference sequence).

The chain recombines TRBV4-1 with TRBJ2-5; 10 bases agree with TRBD2. The CDR3 runs to 16 residues. CDR1 is MGHRA and CDR2 is YSYEKL in the germline V gene. V was pared by 5 bases and J by 5 bases, with 11 bases of the junction left unmatched. In DNA, the CDR3 is TGCGCCAGCAGCTCAAGAGCTCTAGCGGGGGTGGAGACCCAGTACTTC. Protein sequence: CASSSRALAGVETQYF.

The chain joins TRBV2 to TRBJ2-1, with 11 bases identical to TRBD1. This CDR3 comprises 17 residues. V gave up 2 bases and J gave up 6 bases; unmatched junction bases: 9. Germline CDR1 and CDR2: SNHLY and FYNNEI. The chain's CDR3 is CASSEWLHGTGGNEQFF. CDR3 DNA: TGTGCCAGCAGTGAATGGTTGCATGGGACAGGGGGCAATGAGCAGTTCTTC.

This chain joins TRBV6-5 and TRBJ2-3, with 10 bases identical to TRBD2. Trimming at V came to 5 bases and at J to 5 bases, leaving 7 bases not matched to a gene. CDR3 length: 15 amino acids. CDR1 MNHEY and CDR2 SVGAGI come from the germline V gene. In DNA, the CDR3 is TGTGCCAGCAGTACGGCTAGCGGGAGCTTAGATACGCAGTATTTT. Protein product: CASSTASGSLDTQYF.

The J gene is TRBJ2-3, the V gene TRBV7-6, with D possibly matching TRBD1 (5 bases). The CDR3 extends over 15 amino acids. Germline V gene sequence: CDR1 SGHVS, CDR2 FNYEAQ. Trimming shortened V by 0 bases and J by 0 bases, and 7 bases separated the two germline ends. The CDR3 nucleotides read TGTGCCAGCAGCTTAGCAGGGGCGAGCACAGATACGCAGTATTTT. As protein: CASSLAGASTDTQYF.

V usage is TRBV5-1 and J usage is TRBJ1-1, with TRBD1 as a possible D gene (5 bases). V was pared by 0 bases and J by 11 bases, with 14 bases between. Germline V gives CDR1 SGHRS, CDR2 YFSETQ. The CDR3 spans 13 residues. CDR3 sequence: CASSLGAGSWAFF. The DNA for the CDR3 is TGCGCCAGCAGCTTGGGGGCAGGGTCTTGGGCTTTCTTT.

V is TRBV29-1 and J is TRBJ2-7; TRBD1 aligns across 7 bases. Germline V gene sequence: CDR1 SQVTM, CDR2 ANQGSEA. There are 12 residues in the CDR3. V was pared by 6 bases and J by 3 bases, with 5 bases of the junction left unmatched. CDR3 nucleotide sequence: TGCAGCGTCGAGACAGGGCGCTACGAGCAGTACTTC. Protein: CSVETGRYEQYF.

Comments on this clone: Distinct nucleotide sequences in the sample also encode this CDR3. The rearrangement uses TRBV11-2 and TRBJ1-1; 7 bases fit TRBD1. Germline CDR1 and CDR2: SGHAT and FQNNGV. The CDR3 length is 13 residues. The ends lost 1 base at V and 4 bases at J; junction bases unmatched: 0. The chain's CDR3 is CASSLAGGTEAFF. The CDR3 DNA follows: TGTGCCAGCAGCTTAGCAGGGGGCACTGAAGCTTTCTTT.

The chain uses TRBV7-3 and TRBJ2-3; TRBD2 matches at 13 bases. Unmatched junction bases numbered 5, after V lost 5 bases and J lost 0 bases. This CDR3 has 17 residues. Germline CDR1 is SGHTA and CDR2 is FQGTGA. CDR3 bases: TGTGCCAGCAGCCCCGGGACTAGCGGGGCGAGCACAGATACGCAGTATTTT. Protein sequence: CASSPGTSGASTDTQYF.

This clone was seen a handful of times. The chain couples TRBV4-1 to TRBJ2-7; TRBD1 is a possible D gene (7 bases). CDR3 length: 16 residues. Deletions cut 0 bases from V and 9 bases from J, with 21 bases between. The germline V gene encodes CDR1 MGHRA and CDR2 YSYEKL. In nucleotides, the CDR3 is TGCGCCAGCAGCCAAGAGGGAAGGGCCAGGGGGGCGCGGCAGTACTTC. Its translation is CASSQEGRARGARQYF.

The chain uses TRBV11-2 and TRBJ2-7; 10 bases are a match to TRBD2. CDR1 is SGHAT and CDR2 is FQNNGV in the germline V gene. The CDR3 runs to 14 residues. Germline trimming cut 2 bases from V and 7 bases from J; bases unmatched to any gene: 5. The CDR3 loop is CASSLLAGEGEQYF. The CDR3 region has the DNA TGTGCCAGCAGCTTACTAGCGGGAGAAGGGGAGCAGTACTTC.

The chain recombines TRBV5-1 with TRBJ1-5; D unclear. In germline, CDR1 is SGHRS, CDR2 YFSETQ. This CDR3 has 13 amino acids. V lost 4 bases to trimming and J lost 4 bases, with 9 bases between them. The CDR3 DNA reads TGCGCCAGCAGCCTAAGCGCTAATCAGCCCCAGCATTTT. Residues: CASSLSANQPQHF.

This chain uses TRBV5-1 with TRBJ1-2; 8 bases are a match to TRBD1. V shed 4 bases, J shed 4 bases, and the junction held 9 bases outside the gene matches. The CDR3 contains 15 residues. Germline lookup yields CDR1 SGHRS and CDR2 YFSETQ. The CDR3 protein is CASSLQQGEAYGYTF. As DNA, the CDR3 is TGCGCCAGCAGCCTCCAACAGGGGGAGGCCTATGGCTACACCTTC.

This clone was picked up a small number of times. The gene calls are TRBV18 and TRBJ1-2; TRBD1 matches at 7 bases. CDR1 is KGHSH, CDR2 LQKENI, per germline. With 3 bases clipped from V and 9 bases from J, the junction kept 13 bases outside the gene matches. This CDR3 is 15 amino acids long. CDR3 region: CASSPLNDRVISYTF. CDR3 sequence (DNA): TGTGCCAGCTCACCTTTGAATGACAGGGTGATTAGCTACACCTTC. Full variable domain (outside the CDR3, taken from reference TRBV18 and TRBJ1-2): NAGVMQNPRHLVRRRGQEARLRCSPMKGHSHVYWYRQLPEEGLKFMVYLQKENIIDESGMPKERFSAEFPKEGPSILRIQQVVRGDSAAYFCASSPLNDRVISYTFGSGTRLTVV.

V usage is TRBV30 and J usage is TRBJ2-2; D is undetermined. The V gene lost 5 bases and the J gene lost 1 base, with 17 bases spanning the gap. This CDR3 has 16 residues. Germline values: CDR1 GTSNPN, CDR2 SVGIG (reference sequence). The CDR3, as DNA: TGTGCCTGGTCACCGGGTCGGCAGATGAACACCGGGGAGCTGTTTTTT. Amino acid sequence: CAWSPGRQMNTGELFF.

The chain carries TRBV28 and TRBJ1-1; the match to TRBD1 covers 8 bases. The CDR3 totals 14 residues. Per the germline V gene, CDR1 is MDHEN and CDR2 is SYDVKM. The V segment lost 6 bases and the J segment 4 bases; nucleotides outside the gene matches: 7. This CDR3 reads CASSLTGGSTEAFF. The CDR3 nucleotides read TGTGCCAGCAGCCTTACAGGGGGGAGCACTGAAGCTTTCTTT.

The rearrangement links TRBV4-3 to TRBJ2-7; 10 positions match TRBD2. V trimming: 0 bases; J trimming: 2 bases; junction bases outside the gene matches: 4. CDR3 length equals 16 residues. The germline gives CDR1 LGHNA, CDR2 YSLEER. Here the CDR3 DNA reads TGCGCCAGCAGCCAAGATCTCCTAGCGGGAGCCTACGAGCAGTACTTC. Translating it yields CASSQDLLAGAYEQYF.

V usage is TRBV7-2 and J usage is TRBJ1-1, with a possible D match to TRBD1 (6 bases). This CDR3 is built from 17 residues. Looked up from germline, CDR1 is SGHTA and CDR2 is FQGNSA. Trimming stripped 2 bases from V and 1 base from J, with 17 bases between. CDR3 sequence: CASSLFGQGLENTEAFF. In DNA form, the CDR3 reads TGTGCCAGCAGCTTATTCGGCCAGGGGTTAGAGAACACTGAAGCTTTCTTT.

The chain links TRBV11-2 to TRBJ2-5, with 7 nucleotides matching TRBD2. V shed 5 bases, J shed 1 base, and the junction held 7 bases outside the gene matches. The CDR3 length is 15 residues. Germline-derived CDR1 and CDR2 are SGHAT and FQNNGV. CDR3 sequence (DNA): TGTGCCAGCAGCCCTCTGGGCGGGGGCCAAGAGACCCAGTACTTC. Its protein is CASSPLGGGQETQYF. The whole variable domain, filled in from reference TRBV11-2 and TRBJ2-5, reads EAGVAQSPRYKIIEKRQSVAFWCNPISGHATLYWYQQILGQGPKLLIQFQNNGVVDDSQLPKDRFSAERLKGVDSTLKIQPAKLEDSAVYLCASSPLGGGQETQYFGPGTRLLVL.

V and J are TRBV4-2 and TRBJ2-1; TRBD2 aligns across 12 bases. Per the germline V gene, CDR1 is LGHNA and CDR2 is YNFKEQ. CDR3 length: 17 amino acids. The V and J ends lost 2 bases and 0 bases, in that order; junction bases with no gene match: 2. The CDR3 DNA sequence: TGTGCCAGCAGCCAACCTAGCGGGGGGGCCTCCTACAATGAGCAGTTCTTC. It is translated as CASSQPSGGASYNEQFF.

This clone has a single count. The rearrangement links TRBV9 to TRBJ2-7, with a weak D call TRBD1 (6 bases). V lost 2 bases and J lost 0, with 12 bases in between. Per germline, CDR1 SGDLS and CDR2 YYNGEE. The CDR3 has 15 amino acids. The CDR3 DNA is TGTGCCAGCAGCGTTACAGGGTTCAGCTCCTACGAGCAGTACTTC. Amino acids: CASSVTGFSSYEQYF.

The chain is built from TRBV7-9 and TRBJ2-7, with 13 bases fitting TRBD2. This CDR3 is built from 18 residues. CDR1 is SEHNR, CDR2 FQNEAQ, per germline (reference sequence). After removal of 3 bases from V and 3 bases from J, the junction contained 11 bases not matched to a gene. Here the CDR3 reads CASSFGTSGAMPSYEQYF. The CDR3 DNA is TGTGCCAGCAGCTTCGGGACTAGCGGGGCTATGCCTAGCTACGAGCAGTACTTC.

This clone has a single count. This rearrangement joins TRBV18 to TRBJ1-3, with a weak D call TRBD1 (6 bases). The CDR3 extends over 15 amino acids. V was clipped by 6 bases and J by 0 bases, with 12 bases between them. Looked up from germline, CDR1 is KGHSH and CDR2 is LQKENI. The CDR3 nucleotides are TGTGCCAGCTCCCTTACAGGGAACTCTGGAAACACCATATATTTT. Translating it yields CASSLTGNSGNTIYF.

The chain recombines TRBV6-6 with TRBJ1-4; D may be TRBD1 (6 bases). This CDR3 contains 17 residues. Germline CDR1 is MNHNY and CDR2 is SVGAGI (reference sequence). V lost 5 bases to trimming and J lost 4 bases, with 20 bases between them. DNA for the CDR3: TGTGCCAGCAGTCGACAGGCCAAAGGGGCCCATAATGAAAAACTGTTTTTT. Its protein product is CASSRQAKGAHNEKLFF.

This clone was counted a single time. This chain joins TRBV7-2 and TRBJ1-6; no clear D. The V end lost 1 base, the J end lost 9 bases, and 10 bases lay between the germline ends. Looked up from germline, CDR1 is SGHTA and CDR2 is FQGNSA. The CDR3 covers 14 residues. DNA of the CDR3: TGTGCCAGCAGCTTAGAACCCGGGGTTTCACCCCTCCACTTT. Amino acids: CASSLEPGVSPLHF. Together with reference TRBV7-2 and TRBJ1-6, the CDR3 gives the full variable domain: GAGVSQSPSNKVTEKGKDVELRCDPISGHTALYWYRQSLGQGLEFLIYFQGNSAPDKSGLPSDRFSAERTGGSVSTLTIQRTQQEDSAVYLCASSLEPGVSPLHFGNGTRLTVT.

This chain uses TRBV2 with TRBJ1-1; D perhaps matches TRBD1 (5 bases). Trimming took off 5 bases at V and 1 base at J, with 14 bases between the two ends. The CDR3 extends over 15 amino acids. Germline loops: CDR1 SNHLY, CDR2 FYNNEI. CDR3 in amino acids: CASSNAGLWNTEAFF. The CDR3 DNA reads TGTGCCAGCAGTAATGCGGGACTCTGGAACACTGAAGCTTTCTTT.

J is TRBJ2-3 and V is TRBV10-3, with D possibly being TRBD1 (6 bases). Per the germline V gene, CDR1 is ENHRY and CDR2 is SYGVKD. CDR3 length: 15 residues. V was shortened by 2 bases and J by 5 bases, with 14 bases between the two germline ends. The CDR3 nucleotides read TGTGCCATCAGTGAGCCCCGGACAGCGGAAGATACGCAGTATTTT. It translates to CAISEPRTAEDTQYF.

The gene calls are TRBV2 and TRBJ2-7; possibly TRBD1 for D (5 bases). Trimming took off 3 bases at V and 5 bases at J, with 20 bases between the two ends. Germline loops: CDR1 SNHLY, CDR2 FYNNEI. The CDR3 contains 16 residues. CDR3 amino acids: CASSDRNRRQSHEQYF. The CDR3 nucleotides read TGTGCCAGCAGTGATCGGAACAGGCGACAAAGTCACGAGCAGTACTTC.

Regarding this clone: At the DNA level, this CDR3 is encoded by other sequences in the same sample as well. This rearrangement joins TRBV7-2 to TRBJ1-4; 7 nucleotides agree with TRBD1. Germline CDR1 is SGHTA and CDR2 is FQGNSA. V dropped 1 base and J dropped 5; count of bases not matched to a gene: 4. The CDR3 has 15 amino acids. CDR3 coding DNA: TGTGCCAGCAGCTTAGATAGGGGGCTGAATGAAAAACTGTTTTTT. Its protein product is CASSLDRGLNEKLFF. Drawing the rest from reference TRBV7-2 and TRBJ1-4, the complete variable domain is GAGVSQSPSNKVTEKGKDVELRCDPISGHTALYWYRQSLGQGLEFLIYFQGNSAPDKSGLPSDRFSAERTGGSVSTLTIQRTQQEDSAVYLCASSLDRGLNEKLFFGSGTQLSVL.

The chain recombines TRBV4-2 with TRBJ2-7; a possible D gene is TRBD2 (5 bases). V shed 0 bases and J shed 6 bases, with 12 bases lying between them. The length of the CDR3 is 14 residues. The germline CDR1 and CDR2 sequences are LGHNA and YNFKEQ. The CDR3 sequence is CASSQDRGRTEQYF. In DNA form, the CDR3 reads TGTGCCAGCAGCCAAGATCGCGGGCGTACCGAGCAGTACTTC.